The 14 T cell receptor beta chains reported below all come from one sample, sequenced in a study of technical replicates of blood from four donors. Profiled with immunoSEQ multiplex PCR; TCRdb holds only in-frame clones, not every one. This table has 75,000 to 95,000 clones, around nine tenths appearing once. The material sequenced was T cells isolated from PBMCs. The receptors originated from a human donor in good health.

The chain recombines TRBV27 with TRBJ1-3; 7 nucleotides match TRBD1. V lost 5 bases and J lost 4; bases outside the gene matches: 8. Germline-derived CDR1 and CDR2 are MNHEY and SMNVEV (reference sequence). The CDR3 is 15 amino acids. CDR3: CASSATGWEGNTIYF. DNA for the CDR3: TGTGCCAGCAGTGCGACAGGGTGGGAAGGAAACACCATATATTTT.

The chain uses TRBV28 and TRBJ2-3; 8 nucleotides align to TRBD2. This CDR3 has 18 amino acids. Germline V gene lookup returns CDR1 MDHEN and CDR2 SYDVKM. Germline trimming cut 4 bases from V and 6 bases from J; bases unmatched to any gene: 18. The CDR3 sequence: CASSSTVPLAGPGDTQYF. The CDR3 DNA reads as TGTGCCAGCAGTTCCACAGTACCTCTAGCGGGCCCAGGGGATACGCAGTATTTT.

V usage is TRBV6-5 and J usage is TRBJ1-1; D ambiguous. The V gene's germline CDR1 is MNHEY and CDR2 SVGAGI. CDR3 length: 14 residues. V lost 4 bases, J lost 1 base, and 10 bases lay in between. This chain's CDR3 is CASSWFAGNTEAFF. The CDR3 region has the DNA TGTGCCAGCAGTTGGTTTGCAGGGAACACTGAAGCTTTCTTT.

The rearrangement uses TRBV6-5 and TRBJ1-2; D might be TRBD1 (6 bases). Looked up from germline, CDR1 is MNHEY and CDR2 is SVGAGI. Deletions cut 1 base from V and 6 bases from J, with 12 bases between. This CDR3 region has 14 residues. CDR3 sequence reads: CASSYFARGNGYTF. CDR3 sequence (DNA): TGTGCCAGCAGTTACTTTGCCAGGGGCAATGGCTACACCTTC.

The J gene is TRBJ1-1, the V gene TRBV10-3, with a tentative D call TRBD1 (5 bases). The CDR3 runs to 16 residues. Germline CDR1 reads ENHRY; CDR2 reads SYGVKD. Trimming took off 6 bases at V and 0 bases at J, with 17 bases between the two ends. The CDR3 nucleotides are TGTGCCATCAGCACCTTGGGGGGTTCAATGAACACTGAAGCTTTCTTT. Residues: CAISTLGGSMNTEAFF.

The chain employs TRBV5-1 and TRBJ2-1; 7 nucleotides agree with TRBD1. Germline trimming cut 4 bases from V and 4 bases from J; bases unmatched to any gene: 11. The CDR3 runs to 16 residues. CDR1 is SGHRS and CDR2 is YFSETQ in the germline V gene. The CDR3 DNA sequence: TGCGCCAGCAGCCTTAACCAGGGACAGAGTTACAATGAGCAGTTCTTC. The encoded protein is CASSLNQGQSYNEQFF.

The chain joins TRBV7-9 to TRBJ1-1; D possibly corresponds to TRBD1 (6 bases). The CDR3 length is 13 residues. V dropped 5 bases and J dropped 6 bases, with 13 bases sitting between them. Germline CDR1 reads SEHNR; CDR2 reads FQNEAQ (reference sequence). CDR3 loop: CASSPSRGAEAFF. CDR3 DNA sequence: TGTGCCAGCAGCCCCTCCAGGGGCGCTGAAGCTTTCTTT.

This chain links TRBV5-6 with TRBJ1-5, with 8 positions matching TRBD1. From germline, CDR1 is SGHDT and CDR2 YYEEEE. Trimming removed 3 bases from V and 6 bases from J; junction bases left unmatched: 11. The CDR3 is 16 amino acids. The CDR3 bases are TGTGCCAGCAGCTCCCGGGCAGGGGGCTGGAGTCAGCCCCAGCATTTT. This translates into CASSSRAGGWSQPQHF.

This rearrangement joins TRBV10-2 to TRBJ1-5; D unclear. Per germline, CDR1 WSHSY and CDR2 SAAADI. The CDR3 length is 14 residues. Trimming removed 1 base from V and 6 bases from J, with 10 bases in between. This CDR3 reads CASSEFQVAQPQHF. Here the CDR3 DNA reads TGCGCCAGCAGTGAGTTTCAGGTTGCTCAGCCCCAGCATTTT.

This clone was seen once. The chain employs TRBV29-1 and TRBJ2-1, with a tentative D call TRBD2 (6 bases). V lost 3 bases to trimming and J lost 0 bases, with 9 bases between them. Germline V lookup: CDR1 SQVTM, CDR2 ANQGSEA. The CDR3 is 14 residues long. The CDR3 DNA sequence: TGCAGCGTTGACGCGGGGCACTCCTACAATGAGCAGTTCTTC. Protein product: CSVDAGHSYNEQFF.

This chain links TRBV6-5 with TRBJ2-5; D unresolved. CDR3 length equals 14 residues. Trimming pared 0 bases from V and 5 bases from J, leaving 10 bases between. Germline values: CDR1 MNHEY, CDR2 SVGAGI. The CDR3 protein is CASSYSFPVETQYF. The CDR3 nucleotides read TGTGCCAGCAGTTACTCTTTCCCGGTGGAGACCCAGTACTTC.

The chain employs TRBV5-1 and TRBJ1-4; 7 bases align to TRBD1. The J segment lost 3 bases and the V segment lost 0 bases, leaving 2 bases of the junction unmatched. The CDR3 is 15 amino acids. Germline CDR1 reads SGHRS; CDR2 reads YFSETQ. CDR3 nucleotide sequence: TGCGCCAGCAGCTTGGGGCAGGGGGCTAATGAAAAACTGTTTTTT. Residues: CASSLGQGANEKLFF.

This chain uses TRBV4-1 with TRBJ1-2; TRBD1 might be the D (6 bases). V lost 4 bases and J 8 bases, leaving 17 bases between the germline ends. This CDR3 has 14 residues. The germline CDR1 and CDR2 sequences are MGHRA and YSYEKL. CDR3 sequence: CASSRVSGTKGYTF. The CDR3 DNA sequence: TGCGCCAGCAGCCGCGTTTCCGGGACAAAAGGCTACACCTTC.

This chain links TRBV27 with TRBJ2-3; 8 nucleotides agree with TRBD1. Germline V gene data show CDR1 as MNHEY and CDR2 as SMNVEV (reference sequence). This CDR3 has 14 residues. The J segment lost 6 bases and the V segment lost 4 bases, leaving 6 bases of the junction unmatched. The CDR3 sequence is CASSSPGGADTQYF. The CDR3 DNA follows: TGTGCCAGCAGTTCGCCAGGGGGCGCGGATACGCAGTATTTT.